This entry lists 31 T cell receptor beta chains sequenced from one sample in a study of T cell responses to AZD1222 COVID-19 vaccine. Method: immunoSEQ multiplex PCR; TCRdb's copy keeps in-frame clones and lacks some. The sample has roughly 100,000 clones; roughly 91% are singletons. The sample in question was peripheral blood, obtained on day 0 of AZD1222 vaccination. All receptors come from an adult in good health.

This clone came up once. In nucleotides, the CDR3 is TGTGCCAGCAGCTCCGCTTTCCGGGATACGCAGTATTTT. Translating it yields CASSSAFRDTQYF. The gene calls are TRBV5-8 and TRBJ2-3; the D is unclear. Looked up from germline, CDR1 is SGHTS and CDR2 is YDEGEE. The CDR3 length is 13 residues. V gave up 3 bases and J gave up 6 bases, with 11 bases separating them.

This clone was picked up a small number of times. The CDR3 coding sequence is TGTGCCAGCAGCTTAGGTAGCGGGGCTACTAACTATGGCTACACCTTC. Protein sequence: CASSLGSGATNYGYTF. The V gene is TRBV13, the J gene TRBJ1-2; D is perhaps TRBD1 (5 bases). CDR3 length: 16 amino acids. Looked up from germline, CDR1 is PRHDT and CDR2 is FYEKMQ (reference sequence). V lost 0 bases, J lost 0 bases, and 11 bases lay in between.

The rearrangement joins TRBV5-1 to TRBJ1-2, with D perhaps matching TRBD1 (6 bases). The CDR3 consists of 14 residues. The V and J ends lost 4 bases and 3 bases respectively, with 13 bases between them. Germline CDR1 reads SGHRS; CDR2 reads YFSETQ. CDR3 residues: CASSRRTEDYGYTF. DNA for the CDR3: TGCGCCAGCAGCCGCCGGACAGAGGACTATGGCTACACCTTC. Filled out from reference TRBV5-1 and TRBJ1-2, the complete variable domain reads KAGVTQTPRYLIKTRGQQVTLSCSPISGHRSVSWYQQTPGQGLQFLFEYFSETQRNKGNFPGRFSGRQFSNSRSEMNVSTLELGDSALYLCASSRRTEDYGYTFGSGTRLTVV.

This chain uses TRBV5-1 with TRBJ2-2, with TRBD1 identical over 9 bases. CDR3 size: 15 residues. From germline, CDR1 is SGHRS and CDR2 YFSETQ. The junction had 4 bases not matched to a gene; V was cut back by 4 bases and J by 3 bases. For the CDR3, the DNA is TGCGCCAGCAGCCCGAGGACAGGGGACACCGGGGAGCTGTTTTTT. Residues: CASSPRTGDTGELFF.

The rearrangement links TRBV19 to TRBJ1-1; D is possibly TRBD1 (6 bases). V lost 4 bases and J lost 4, with 7 bases in between. The germline V gene has CDR1 LNHDA and CDR2 SQIVND (reference sequence). The CDR3 spans 12 residues. CDR3 amino acids: CASSRGPTEAFF. In DNA, the CDR3 is TGTGCCAGTAGTAGGGGGCCCACTGAAGCTTTCTTT.

The chain employs TRBV4-3 and TRBJ1-1; D remains ambiguous. V lost 0 bases and J 0 bases, leaving 14 bases between the germline ends. Germline CDR1 is LGHNA and CDR2 is YSLEER. The CDR3 has 17 residues. CDR3 in amino acids: CASSQDAAEAMNTEAFF. CDR3 DNA sequence: TGCGCCAGCAGCCAAGATGCGGCGGAGGCCATGAACACTGAAGCTTTCTTT.

Here the CDR3 DNA reads TGCGCCAGCAGCCAAGACAGGGAATCACCCCTCCACTTT. Protein: CASSQDRESPLHF. The chain couples TRBV4-1 to TRBJ1-6, with a weak D call TRBD1 (5 bases). The CDR3 extends over 13 amino acids. Trimming shortened V by 0 bases and J by 10 bases, and 7 bases separated the two germline ends. Germline CDR1 is MGHRA and CDR2 is YSYEKL.

The gene calls are TRBV7-2 and TRBJ1-6, with 7 bases lining up with TRBD1. The J segment lost 11 bases and the V segment lost 3 bases, leaving 7 bases of the junction unmatched. Per the germline V gene, CDR1 is SGHTA and CDR2 is FQGNSA. This CDR3 spans 14 amino acids. The CDR3 here is CASSLNRGMAPLHF. The CDR3 DNA sequence: TGTGCCAGCAGCTTGAACAGGGGTATGGCACCCCTCCACTTT.

The chain combines TRBV4-3 with TRBJ1-2; TRBD1 aligns across 8 bases. Germline-derived CDR1 and CDR2 are LGHNA and YSLEER. Trimming took 0 bases from V and 4 from J; bases not matched to a gene: 1. The CDR3 runs to 14 residues. The CDR3 bases are TGCGCCAGCAGCCAAGACAGGGGGCTCTATGGCTACACCTTC. Its translation is CASSQDRGLYGYTF.

The chain is built from TRBV6-5 and TRBJ2-3; 10 bases line up with TRBD2. CDR3 size: 16 residues. With V trimmed by 4 bases and J by 1 base, 5 bases remained unmatched. The germline gives CDR1 MNHEY, CDR2 SVGAGI. The CDR3 nucleotides are TGTGCCAGCAGTTCCCCCCTAGCGGGGGGCACAGATACGCAGTATTTT. Translation gives CASSSPLAGGTDTQYF.

This clone appeared a single time. The V call is TRBV5-1, the J call TRBJ1-1; TRBD1 might be the D (5 bases). The CDR3 extends over 14 amino acids. V was shortened by 4 bases and J by 7 bases, with 17 bases between the two germline ends. Germline assignment: CDR1 SGHRS and CDR2 YFSETQ. CDR3 loop: CASSPLVGTIEAFF. CDR3 DNA sequence: TGCGCCAGCAGCCCTCTGGTAGGGACCATTGAAGCTTTCTTT. Using reference TRBV5-1 and TRBJ1-1 for the parts outside the CDR3, the full variable domain is KAGVTQTPRYLIKTRGQQVTLSCSPISGHRSVSWYQQTPGQGLQFLFEYFSETQRNKGNFPGRFSGRQFSNSRSEMNVSTLELGDSALYLCASSPLVGTIEAFFGQGTRLTVV.

To note about this clone: Its ends do not fully match the called genes, so a read error is possible. The chain joins TRBV3-1 (or the pseudogene TRBV3-2) to TRBJ2-5; the D gene could be TRBD1 or TRBD2 (5 bases each). This CDR3 has 14 amino acids. CDR1 is LGHDT, CDR2 YNNKEL, per germline (reference sequence). In DNA, the CDR3 is TGTGCCAGCAGCCAAGGGTATGGGGCTAGCCGCGTCGACTTC. As protein: CASSQGYGASRVDF.

This chain uses TRBV7-9 with TRBJ1-5, with D uncertain. The CDR3 runs 12 residues. Germline V gene sequence: CDR1 SEHNR, CDR2 FQNEAQ (reference sequence). Trimming removed 1 base at V and 15 bases at J, with 13 bases between. This CDR3 reads CASSLETGARHF. The CDR3, as DNA: TGTGCCAGCAGCTTAGAAACGGGTGCGCGGCATTTT.

As DNA, the CDR3 is TGTGCCAGCAGCCAGGGACAGCTCTTACGGGAAGCTTTCTTT. It codes for CASSQGQLLREAFF. This rearrangement joins TRBV6-2 or TRBV6-3 to TRBJ1-1; 7 bases are shared with TRBD1. The ends lost 6 bases at V and 8 bases at J; junction bases unmatched: 12. The V gene's germline CDR1 is MNHEY and CDR2 SVGEGT. This CDR3 spans 14 amino acids.

The chain is built from TRBV19 and TRBJ2-5; D may correspond to TRBD1 or TRBD2 (6 bases each). Trimming cost V 7 bases and J 1 base, with 13 bases left between them. There are 14 residues in the CDR3. Germline-derived CDR1 and CDR2 are LNHDA and SQIVND (reference sequence). The CDR3 bases are TGTGCCAGTACCACCGGGGGCTCCCAAGAGACCCAGTACTTC. Its protein product is CASTTGGSQETQYF.

The chain is built from TRBV6-6 and TRBJ1-4; TRBD1 matches at 10 bases. CDR3 length: 18 residues. The germline CDR1 and CDR2 sequences are MNHNY and SVGAGI (reference sequence). With V trimmed by 7 bases and J by 3 bases, 14 bases remained unmatched. Written as DNA, the CDR3 is TGTGCCAGCACTCAATCCAGAGACAGGGGGCATGCTAATGAAAAACTGTTTTTT. It encodes CASTQSRDRGHANEKLFF.

J is TRBJ1-1 and V is TRBV6-5; possibly TRBD1 for D (6 bases). V was shortened by 5 bases and J by 5 bases, with 12 bases between the two germline ends. This CDR3 is built from 13 residues. Germline CDR1 and CDR2: MNHEY and SVGAGI. CDR3 sequence (DNA): TGTGCCAGCAGTAGAAACAGGGAAACTGAAGCTTTCTTT. Its protein is CASSRNRETEAFF.

The V call is TRBV27, the J call TRBJ1-5; a weak D match, TRBD1 (6 bases). The CDR3 spans 14 residues. Germline assignment: CDR1 MNHEY and CDR2 SMNVEV (reference sequence). Between the trimmed V and J ends, which lost 1 base and 6 bases, there was a span of 10 bases. Here the CDR3 DNA reads TGTGCCAGCAGTTTATTGGGGGCAGGTCAGCCCCAGCATTTT. Its translation: CASSLLGAGQPQHF.

In nucleotides, the CDR3 is TGCGCCAGCAGTGGAAGGGGACAGGGGGCTTCCGGGGAGCTGTTTTTT. Amino acids: CASSGRGQGASGELFF. V usage is TRBV5-1 and J usage is TRBJ2-2; 12 nucleotides match TRBD1. V gave up 5 bases and J gave up 6 bases; unmatched junction bases: 8. Germline V gene data show CDR1 as SGHRS and CDR2 as YFSETQ. The CDR3 extends over 16 amino acids. Full variable domain (rest looked up from reference TRBV5-1 and TRBJ2-2): KAGVTQTPRYLIKTRGQQVTLSCSPISGHRSVSWYQQTPGQGLQFLFEYFSETQRNKGNFPGRFSGRQFSNSRSEMNVSTLELGDSALYLCASSGRGQGASGELFFGEGSRLTVL.

V is TRBV4-3 and J is TRBJ1-2, with TRBD1 matching over 8 bases. With V trimmed by 1 base and J by 7 bases, 11 bases remained unmatched. Germline V gene sequence: CDR1 LGHNA, CDR2 YSLEER. The CDR3 extends over 16 amino acids. CDR3 protein: CASSQVFGQGVSGYTF. In DNA, the CDR3 is TGCGCCAGCAGCCAAGTCTTCGGACAGGGTGTTTCTGGCTACACCTTC.

The CDR3 loop reads CASSHGGLAGDTQYF. In DNA, the CDR3 is TGTGCCAGCAGCCATGGAGGGCTAGCCGGAGATACGCAGTATTTT. V gene TRBV14 combines with J gene TRBJ2-3; maybe TRBD2 (6 bases). CDR1 and CDR2 from the germline V gene are SGHDN and FVKESK. This CDR3 comprises 15 residues. V was clipped by 3 bases and J by 5 bases, with 15 bases between them. Full variable domain (remainder filled in from reference TRBV14 and TRBJ2-3): EAGVTQFPSHSVIEKGQTVTLRCDPISGHDNLYWYRRVMGKEIKFLLHFVKESKQDESGMPNNRFLAERTGGTYSTLKVQPAELEDSGVYFCASSHGGLAGDTQYFGPGTRLTVL.

The V and J genes are TRBV7-2 and TRBJ1-3; possibly TRBD1 for D (6 bases). Germline V gene lookup returns CDR1 SGHTA and CDR2 FQGNSA. This CDR3 spans 15 amino acids. V was shortened by 1 base and J by 4 bases, with 11 bases between the two germline ends. CDR3 in DNA: TGTGCCAGCAGCTTAGTAACAGGGCTGGGAAACACCATATATTTT. Its translation: CASSLVTGLGNTIYF. Filled out from reference TRBV7-2 and TRBJ1-3, the complete variable domain reads GAGVSQSPSNKVTEKGKDVELRCDPISGHTALYWYRQSLGQGLEFLIYFQGNSAPDKSGLPSDRFSAERTGGSVSTLTIQRTQQEDSAVYLCASSLVTGLGNTIYFGEGSWLTVV.

This chain links TRBV11-2 with TRBJ2-7; 8 bases fit TRBD2. The V gene end was trimmed by 5 bases and the J gene end by 3 bases; junction bases not matched to a gene: 6. Germline loops: CDR1 SGHAT, CDR2 FQNNGV. The CDR3 has 14 residues. As DNA, the CDR3 is TGTGCCAGCAGCCGTGTAGCGGGGTACTACGAGCAGTACTTC. Amino acids: CASSRVAGYYEQYF. Supplemented by reference TRBV11-2 and TRBJ2-7, the full variable domain reads EAGVAQSPRYKIIEKRQSVAFWCNPISGHATLYWYQQILGQGPKLLIQFQNNGVVDDSQLPKDRFSAERLKGVDSTLKIQPAKLEDSAVYLCASSRVAGYYEQYFGPGTRLTVT.

The chain has TRBV6-4 and TRBJ2-3; weak D call: TRBD2 (6 bases). The CDR3 extends over 16 amino acids. V was shortened by 6 bases and J by 2 bases, with 18 bases between the two germline ends. Germline CDR1 reads MRHNA; CDR2 reads SNTAGT. The CDR3 reads CASSLTSGDTTDTQYF. The DNA for the CDR3 is TGTGCCAGCAGCCTCACCTCGGGGGATACCACAGATACGCAGTATTTT.

The chain has TRBV10-3 and TRBJ1-2; no definite D call. The CDR3 totals 13 residues. With 2 bases removed from V and 2 bases from J, the gap between germline ends came to 6 bases. CDR1 is ENHRY and CDR2 is SYGVKD in the germline V gene. The CDR3 protein is CAISEKTNYGYTF. CDR3 in DNA: TGTGCCATCAGTGAGAAAACCAACTATGGCTACACCTTC.

The V gene is TRBV5-6, the J gene TRBJ1-1; maybe TRBD1 (6 bases). V dropped 1 base and J dropped 5 bases, with 6 bases sitting between them. The CDR3 sequence is 12 residues long. The germline V gene encodes CDR1 SGHDT and CDR2 YYEEEE. CDR3 region: CASSLTGTEAFF. The CDR3, as DNA: TGTGCCAGCAGCTTGACAGGGACTGAAGCTTTCTTT.

This rearrangement joins TRBV5-4 to TRBJ2-2; D not resolved. V lost 5 bases and J lost 4, with 6 bases in between. The CDR3 contains 12 residues. Germline V gives CDR1 SGHNT, CDR2 YYREEE (reference sequence). CDR3 sequence (DNA): TGTGCCAGCAGTTCGTTCACCGGGGAGCTGTTTTTT. This codes for CASSSFTGELFF.

V and J are TRBV5-1 and TRBJ2-1; 8 bases match TRBD2. CDR1 and CDR2 (germline): SGHRS, YFSETQ. V lost 2 bases, J lost 8 bases, and 9 bases stayed unmatched. This CDR3 is built from 15 residues. The CDR3 DNA sequence: TGCGCCAGCAGCTTCTTTAGTAGCGGGGAGGATGAGCAGTTCTTC. It specifies CASSFFSSGEDEQFF.

The rearrangement links TRBV5-6 to TRBJ2-5, with 13 nucleotides matching TRBD2. From germline, CDR1 is SGHDT and CDR2 YYEEEE. With V trimmed by 3 bases and J by 2 bases, 4 bases remained unmatched. The CDR3 spans 16 residues. The CDR3 DNA reads TGTGCCAGCAGCTGGGAGACTAGCGGGGGGCAAGAGACCCAGTACTTC. Its protein product is CASSWETSGGQETQYF.

The V gene is TRBV14, the J gene TRBJ1-2; possible D gene TRBD1, 5 bases. Germline CDR1 is SGHDN and CDR2 is FVKESK. The CDR3 has 13 amino acids. The ends were cut back, 3 bases at V and 4 bases at J, with 9 bases in the middle. CDR3 protein: CASSQGLFYGYTF. For the CDR3, the DNA is TGTGCCAGCAGCCAGGGGCTGTTCTATGGCTACACCTTC.

The chain couples TRBV28 to TRBJ2-6; D is unresolved. The CDR3 length is 16 residues. V shed 5 bases and J shed 0 bases, with 11 bases lying between them. From germline, CDR1 is MDHEN and CDR2 SYDVKM. CDR3 nucleotides: TGTGCCAGCAGTGACCCCGGCCTCTCTGGGGCCAACGTCCTGACTTTC. This sequence encodes CASSDPGLSGANVLTF.